This TCR beta chain was identified during a study of lymphopenia after photon versus proton radiotherapy. Study-level points and caveats: Post-nadir diversity loss with photons came from oligoclonal expansion, particularly CD8+ Temra cells. Better survival with proton therapy was suggested as possible, not demonstrated. Post-nadir TCR diversity decline inversely tracked overall survival among those who died. Proton therapy kept repertoires fairly stable, unlike photons, which gained effector/memory cells.

The CDR3 is 15 amino acids. Germline loops: CDR1 SNHLY, CDR2 FYNNEI. With 2 bases removed from V and 0 bases from J, the gap between germline ends came to 10 bases. Some clones are missing from TCRdb's copy, which holds only in-frame ones; the method was immunoSEQ multiplex PCR. The sample consists of roughly 18,000 clones, about nine tenths of them appearing once. As regards this clone: Its antigen is unidentified.

The receptor's source is a man aged 65 to 85 with pancreatic cancer. The V gene is TRBV2, the J gene TRBJ1-1; no reliable D call. This material consisted of peripheral blood, taken from a patient treated with proton-based radiotherapy. CDR3 nucleotides: TGTGCCAGCAGTGAATTCTGGACTTTGAACACTGAAGCTTTCTTT. It specifies CASSEFWTLNTEAFF.